The sequence of this T cell receptor (beta chain) was determined in a study of response to subunit inactivated influenza vaccine. MiXCR, run by TCRdb on the RT-PCR reads, gives a single entry per CDR3 protein. The data hold roughly 500,000 distinct CDR3 sequences, with approximately 16% observed a single time. The J segment lost 8 bases and the V segment lost 4 bases, leaving 12 bases of the junction unmatched. This CDR3 is built from 15 residues. Germline V gene sequence: CDR1 SGHRS, CDR2 YFSETQ. Notes on the study in general: The authors proposed limited new T cell recruitment per seasonal influenza vaccination.

As to this clonotype: Its antigen remains unknown.

The sequencing here drew on CD4+ T cells sorted from PBMCs, taken around 25 months after vaccination. V and J are TRBV5-1 and TRBJ2-1, with 7 bases identical to TRBD2. This receptor was obtained from a man between 50 and 69 years old who received an inactivated influenza vaccine. The CDR3: CASSRPSGLFDEQFF. DNA of the CDR3: TGCGCCAGCAGCCGCCCTAGCGGTCTTTTTGATGAGCAGTTCTTC.